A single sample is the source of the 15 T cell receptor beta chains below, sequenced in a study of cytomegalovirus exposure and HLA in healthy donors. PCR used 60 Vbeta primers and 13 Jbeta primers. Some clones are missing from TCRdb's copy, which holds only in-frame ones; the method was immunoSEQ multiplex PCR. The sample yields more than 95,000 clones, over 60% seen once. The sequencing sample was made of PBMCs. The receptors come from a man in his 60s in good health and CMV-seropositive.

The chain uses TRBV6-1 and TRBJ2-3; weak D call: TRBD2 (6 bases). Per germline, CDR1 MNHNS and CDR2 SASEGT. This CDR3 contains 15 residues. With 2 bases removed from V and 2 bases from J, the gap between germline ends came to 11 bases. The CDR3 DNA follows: TGTGCCAGCAGTGAATGGTTAGCGGCCACAGATACGCAGTATTTT. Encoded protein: CASSEWLAATDTQYF.

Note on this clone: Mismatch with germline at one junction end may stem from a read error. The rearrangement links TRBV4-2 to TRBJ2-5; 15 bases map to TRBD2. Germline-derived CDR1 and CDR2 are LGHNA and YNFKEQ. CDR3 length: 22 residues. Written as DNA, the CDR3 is TGTGCCAGCGGCCAAAAGATCACACTAGGGACTAGCGGGGGGCCAGGGTCAGAGACCCAGTACTTC. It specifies CASGQKITLGTSGGPGSETQYF.

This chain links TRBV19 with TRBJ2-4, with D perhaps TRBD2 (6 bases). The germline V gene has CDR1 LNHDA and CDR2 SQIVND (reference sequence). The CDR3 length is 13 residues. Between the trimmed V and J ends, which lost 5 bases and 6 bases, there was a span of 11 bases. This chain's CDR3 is CASSGGPTNIQYF. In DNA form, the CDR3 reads TGTGCCAGTAGTGGAGGGCCTACAAACATTCAGTACTTC.

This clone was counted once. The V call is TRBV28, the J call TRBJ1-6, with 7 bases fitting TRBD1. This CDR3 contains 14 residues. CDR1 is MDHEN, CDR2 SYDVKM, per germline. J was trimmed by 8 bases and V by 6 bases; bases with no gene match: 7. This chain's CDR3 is CASRAGQAYSPLHF. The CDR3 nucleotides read TGTGCCAGCAGAGCCGGACAGGCCTATTCACCCCTCCACTTT.

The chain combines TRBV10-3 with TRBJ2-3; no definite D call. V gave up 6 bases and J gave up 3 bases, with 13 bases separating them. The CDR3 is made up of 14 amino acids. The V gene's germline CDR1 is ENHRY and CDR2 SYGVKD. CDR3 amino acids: CAISPSAGTDTQYF. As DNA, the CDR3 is TGTGCCATCAGCCCATCGGCAGGTACAGATACGCAGTATTTT.

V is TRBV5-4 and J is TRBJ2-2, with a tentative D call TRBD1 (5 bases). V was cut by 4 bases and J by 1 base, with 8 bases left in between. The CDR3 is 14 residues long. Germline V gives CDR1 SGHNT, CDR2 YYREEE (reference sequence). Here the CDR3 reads CASSLTGNTGELFF. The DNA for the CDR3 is TGTGCCAGCAGCCTTACAGGGAACACCGGGGAGCTGTTTTTT.

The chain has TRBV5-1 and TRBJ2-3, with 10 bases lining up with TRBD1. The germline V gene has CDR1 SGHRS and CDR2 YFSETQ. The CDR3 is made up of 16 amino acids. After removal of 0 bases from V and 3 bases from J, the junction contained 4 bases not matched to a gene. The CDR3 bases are TGCGCCAGCAGCTTGGGAGGGGGACAGGGGACAGATACGCAGTATTTT. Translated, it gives CASSLGGGQGTDTQYF.

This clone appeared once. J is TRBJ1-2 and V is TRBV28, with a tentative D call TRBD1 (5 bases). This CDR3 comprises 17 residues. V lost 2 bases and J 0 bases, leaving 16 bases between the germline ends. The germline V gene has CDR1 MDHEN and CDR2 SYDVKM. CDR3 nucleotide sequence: TGTGCCAGCAGTTTAGGAACAGGCTCGGGAGCTAACTATGGCTACACCTTC. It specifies CASSLGTGSGANYGYTF.

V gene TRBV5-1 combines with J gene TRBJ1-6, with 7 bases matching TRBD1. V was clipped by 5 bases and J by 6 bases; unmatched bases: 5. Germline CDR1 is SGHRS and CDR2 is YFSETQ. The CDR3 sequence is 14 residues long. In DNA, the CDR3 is TGCGCCAGCAGTTCGGGACAGTTTAATTCACCCCTCCACTTT. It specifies CASSSGQFNSPLHF.

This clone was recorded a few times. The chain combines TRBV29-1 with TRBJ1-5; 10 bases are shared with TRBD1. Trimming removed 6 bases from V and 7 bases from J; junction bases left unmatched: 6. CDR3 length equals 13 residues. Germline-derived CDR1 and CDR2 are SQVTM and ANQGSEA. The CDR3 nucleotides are TGCAGCGTGTGGACAGGGGGAGGGCAGCCCCAGCATTTT. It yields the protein CSVWTGGGQPQHF. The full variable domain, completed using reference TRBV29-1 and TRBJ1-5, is SAVISQKPSRDICQRGTSLTIQCQVDSQVTMMFWYRQQPGQSLTLIATANQGSEATYESGFVIDKFPISRPNLTFSTLTVSNMSPEDSSIYLCSVWTGGGQPQHFGDGTRLSIL.

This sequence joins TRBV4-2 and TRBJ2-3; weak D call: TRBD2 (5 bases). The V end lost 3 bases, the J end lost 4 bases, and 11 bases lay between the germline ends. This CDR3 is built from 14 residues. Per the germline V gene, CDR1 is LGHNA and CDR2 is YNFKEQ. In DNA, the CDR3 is TGTGCCAGCAGCCAGACGGGGTTGGCAGATACGCAGTATTTT. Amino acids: CASSQTGLADTQYF.

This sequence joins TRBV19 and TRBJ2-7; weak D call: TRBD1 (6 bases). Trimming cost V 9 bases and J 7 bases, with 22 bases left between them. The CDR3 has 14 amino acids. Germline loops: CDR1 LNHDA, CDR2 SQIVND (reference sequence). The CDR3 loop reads CASQRGSPLGEQYF. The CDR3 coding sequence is TGTGCCAGCCAAAGGGGGAGCCCCCTGGGGGAGCAGTACTTC. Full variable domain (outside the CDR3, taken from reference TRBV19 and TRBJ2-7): DGGITQSPKYLFRKEGQNVTLSCEQNLNHDAMYWYRQDPGQGLRLIYYSQIVNDFQKGDIAEGYSVSREKKESFPLTVTSAQKNPTAFYLCASQRGSPLGEQYFGPGTRLTVT.

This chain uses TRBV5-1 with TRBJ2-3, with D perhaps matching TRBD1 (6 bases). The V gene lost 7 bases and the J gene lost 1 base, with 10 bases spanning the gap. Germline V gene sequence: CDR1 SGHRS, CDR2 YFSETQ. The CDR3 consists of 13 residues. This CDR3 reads CASGRGGTDTQYF. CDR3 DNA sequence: TGCGCCAGCGGCAGGGGCGGCACAGATACGCAGTATTTT.

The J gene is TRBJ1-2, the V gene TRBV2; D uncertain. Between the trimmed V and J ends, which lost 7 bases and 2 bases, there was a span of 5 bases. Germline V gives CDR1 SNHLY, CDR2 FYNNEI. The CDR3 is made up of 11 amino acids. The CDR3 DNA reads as TGTGCCAGCAACGGGAACTATGGCTACACCTTC. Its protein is CASNGNYGYTF.

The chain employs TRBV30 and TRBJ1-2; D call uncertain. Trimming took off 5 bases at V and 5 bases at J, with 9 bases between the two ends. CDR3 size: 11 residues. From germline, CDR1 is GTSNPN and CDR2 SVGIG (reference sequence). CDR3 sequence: CAWGLIYGYTF. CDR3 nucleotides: TGTGCCTGGGGACTGATTTATGGCTACACCTTC.